This entry concerns a single T cell receptor (beta chain). Trimming shortened V by 5 bases and J by 7 bases, and 9 bases separated the two germline ends. This CDR3 comprises 12 residues. TCRdb processed the 5' RACE reads anew with MiXCR; each CDR3 protein has one entry. This sample yields about 350,000 distinct CDR3 sequences, of which around a tenth are seen a single time; less than 20% belongs to the top ten. This specimen belongs to a study of T cells after yellow fever vaccination. The chain combines TRBV12-3 or TRBV12-4 with TRBJ1-3; the D is unclear. The TCR originated in a man aged 18 to 30 who received the YFV17D yellow fever vaccine. The material sequenced was PBMCs, taken on the day of the first yellow fever vaccination. The CDR3 nucleotides are TGTGCCAGCAGTGCCCAGTTGAACACCATATATTTT. Translation: CASSAQLNTIYF.